These T cell receptor beta chains were read from a single sample in a study of tumor-infiltrating lymphocytes in localized non-small cell lung cancer. The table came from immunoSEQ multiplex PCR; TCRdb's copy has only in-frame clones and leaves some out. The table records about 15,000 clones, 55% to 70% of them present only once. The sequenced sample consisted of uninvolved lung tissue not adjacent to the tumor. The receptors were sampled from a human donor with non-small cell lung cancer. CDR3s include the opening cysteine and the closing phenylalanine or tryptophan. A D gene is named only where the DNA matches it firmly. A row's size may be missing; if present it is once, few, many or a size class.

TRBV9	.	TRBJ2-1	.	CASSGRKDLTYNEQFF
TRBV6-1	.	TRBJ1-1	.	CASSVSANTEAFF
TRBV5-1	.	TRBJ1-1	.	CASVNPGVDTEAFF
TRBV19	.	TRBJ1-5	.	CASSILDQPQHF
TRBV29-1	.	TRBJ2-3	.	CSVELSTDTQYF
TRBV19	.	TRBJ1-6	TRBD1	CASSRGTEDSPLHF
TRBV2	.	TRBJ1-1	.	CASRQSTEAFF
TRBV6-1	.	TRBJ2-7	TRBD1	CASSLSTGEPYEQYF
TRBV6-5	once	TRBJ2-1	TRBD2	CASRRAGGGHNEQFF
TRBV4-3	.	TRBJ1-4	.	CASSQGNRDDNEKLFF
TRBV11-2	.	TRBJ2-2	.	CASSTHYRQNTGELFF
TRBV6-6	once	TRBJ2-2	TRBD1	CASSYPTGTNTGELFF
TRBV19	.	TRBJ1-4	TRBD1	CASSNQQGAAEKLFF
TRBV9	.	TRBJ2-7	.	CASSVGEGGWVQYF
TRBV30	.	TRBJ1-1	.	CAWSGQYMNTEAFF
TRBV2	.	TRBJ1-4	TRBD1	CASSEGQVRGEKLFF